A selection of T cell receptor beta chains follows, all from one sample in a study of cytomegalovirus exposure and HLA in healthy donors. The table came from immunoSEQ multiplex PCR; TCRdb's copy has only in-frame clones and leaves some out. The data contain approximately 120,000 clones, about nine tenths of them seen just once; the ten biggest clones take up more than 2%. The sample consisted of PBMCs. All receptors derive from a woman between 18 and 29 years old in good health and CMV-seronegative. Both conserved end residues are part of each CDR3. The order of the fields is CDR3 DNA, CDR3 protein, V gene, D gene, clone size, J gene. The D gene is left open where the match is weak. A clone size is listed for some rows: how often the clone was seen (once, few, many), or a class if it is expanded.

TGTGCCAGCAGTTTGATGGGACAGGAGACCTCCTACGGGCAGTACTTC,CASSLMGQETSYGQYF,TRBV28,TRBD1,NA,TRBJ2-7
TGCGCCACCCGATACCCTAGCGGGAGGCGCACAGATACGCAGTATTTT,CATRYPSGRRTDTQYF,TRBV5-1,TRBD2,NA,TRBJ2-3
TGTGCCAGCAGCCCCAGTAAACTAGCGGGAGCGGTCGAGCAGTACTTC,CASSPSKLAGAVEQYF,TRBV7-6,TRBD2,NA,TRBJ2-7
TGTGCCAGCAGGACAGGGGGAGAGACCCAGTACTTC,CASRTGGETQYF,TRBV27,TRBD1,NA,TRBJ2-5
TGTGCCAGCAGTCCCTGGGGGGGAACAGATACGCAGTATTTT,CASSPWGGTDTQYF,TRBV6-5,TRBD2,NA,TRBJ2-3
TGTGCCAGCAGAGAGAGACAGGACACTGAAGCTTTCTTT,CASRERQDTEAFF,TRBV7-9,NA,once,TRBJ1-1
TGCGCCAGCAGCCAAGGATTACAGGGTAGAGGGGTTTCCAACACTGAAGCTTTCTTT,CASSQGLQGRGVSNTEAFF,TRBV4-3,NA,NA,TRBJ1-1
TGTGCCAGCAGCCTCGGACTAGCGGGGCCTTACGAGCAGTACTTC,CASSLGLAGPYEQYF,TRBV7-2,TRBD2,NA,TRBJ2-7
TGTGCCAGCAGTTCACACTCTGGGGCCAACGTCCTGACTTTC,CASSSHSGANVLTF,TRBV28,NA,NA,TRBJ2-6
TGTGCCAGCGGACACCCCTACAATGAGCAGTTCTTC,CASGHPYNEQFF,TRBV19,NA,NA,TRBJ2-1
TGTGCCAGCAGTCCGGGAGGCGGGCAAGAGACCCAGTACTTC,CASSPGGGQETQYF,TRBV6-6,TRBD2,NA,TRBJ2-5
TGCGCCAGCAGCTTGTGGGAGCGCCCCGGGTCCTACGAGCAGTACTTC,CASSLWERPGSYEQYF,TRBV5-1,NA,NA,TRBJ2-7
TGTGCCAGCAGTTTATCTTTTAGACAGGGTGACACTGAAGCTTTCTTT,CASSLSFRQGDTEAFF,TRBV27,TRBD1,NA,TRBJ1-1
TGTGCCAGCAGCCAAGTTGCAGCGGCTTCCTACAATGAGCAGTTCTTC,CASSQVAAASYNEQFF,TRBV4-2,NA,NA,TRBJ2-1
TGTGCCAGCAGCTCGCGTGGGACTTCTTACGAGCAGTACTTC,CASSSRGTSYEQYF,TRBV5-4,NA,NA,TRBJ2-7
TGTGCCAGCAGCCAGTGGACTAGAGGCGAGACCCAGTACTTC,CASSQWTRGETQYF,TRBV4-2,TRBD2,NA,TRBJ2-5